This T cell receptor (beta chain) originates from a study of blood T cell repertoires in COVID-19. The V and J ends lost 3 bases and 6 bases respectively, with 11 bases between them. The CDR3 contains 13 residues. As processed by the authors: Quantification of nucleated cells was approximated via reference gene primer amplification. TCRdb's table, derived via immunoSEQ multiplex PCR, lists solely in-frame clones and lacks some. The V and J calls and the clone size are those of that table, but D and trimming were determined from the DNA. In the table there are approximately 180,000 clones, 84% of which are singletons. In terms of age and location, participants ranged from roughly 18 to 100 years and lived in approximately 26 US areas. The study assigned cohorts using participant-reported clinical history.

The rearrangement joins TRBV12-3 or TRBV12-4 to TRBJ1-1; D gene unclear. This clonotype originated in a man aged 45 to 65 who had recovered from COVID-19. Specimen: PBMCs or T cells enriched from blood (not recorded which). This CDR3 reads CASSFVPLPEAFF. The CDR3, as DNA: TGTGCCAGCAGTTTTGTCCCCCTCCCTGAAGCTTTCTTT.